The rows below give T cell receptor beta chains drawn from one sample of a study of blood T cell repertoires in COVID-19. Libraries were prepared by immunoSEQ multiplex PCR; TCRdb keeps only in-frame clonotypes and omits some of them. The table lists about 210,000 clones, around 81% of them singletons. Sequenced sample: peripheral blood. Every receptor here comes from a woman in her seventies with acute or convalescent COVID-19. Each CDR3 is given with its conserved first and last residue. A D gene is named only where the DNA matches it firmly. Size is omitted from some rows. Given values are once, few, many or a class for expanded clones.

v_call	j_call	d_call	clone_size	cdr3_aa	cdr3_nt
TRBV19	TRBJ2-3	TRBD2	NA	CASSQIPYGTTDTDTQYF	TGTGCCAGTAGTCAAATCCCCTACGGGACTACCGACACAGATACGCAGTATTTT
TRBV30	TRBJ2-7	NA	NA	CAWRQTYEQYF	TGTGCCTGGAGACAGACCTACGAGCAGTACTTC
TRBV5-4	TRBJ2-5	NA	NA	CASGGSQETQYF	TGTGCCAGCGGGGGCAGTCAAGAGACCCAGTACTTC
TRBV7-8	TRBJ1-6	NA	few	CASSLEGWNSPLHF	TGTGCCAGCAGCTTAGAGGGGTGGAATTCACCCCTCCACTTT
TRBV6-5	TRBJ1-1	TRBD1	NA	CAGTTGGGNTEAFF	TGTGCCGGAACCACAGGGGGCGGGAACACTGAAGCTTTCTTT
TRBV5-6	TRBJ2-7	NA	NA	CASSLKPGSFYEQYF	TGTGCCAGCAGCTTGAAACCAGGGTCATTTTACGAGCAGTACTTC
TRBV14	TRBJ1-1	NA	once	CASNRGTEAFF	TGTGCCAGCAACCGGGGAACTGAAGCTTTCTTT
TRBV7-2	TRBJ2-5	NA	NA	CASSPTRAGQETQYF	TGTGCCAGCAGTCCCACCCGCGCAGGTCAAGAGACCCAGTACTTC
TRBV5-1	TRBJ1-4	TRBD1	few	CASSLGQVPNEKLFF	TGCGCCAGCAGCCTAGGACAGGTTCCTAATGAAAAACTGTTTTTT
TRBV18	TRBJ2-7	TRBD2	NA	CASSPGTTYEQYF	TGTGCCAGCTCACCCGGGACTACCTACGAGCAGTACTTC
TRBV27	TRBJ2-4	NA	NA	CASRYGGSLAKNIQYF	TGTGCCAGCAGATACGGAGGTTCTCTAGCCAAAAACATTCAGTACTTC
TRBV11-3	TRBJ2-2	TRBD2	NA	CASSFRLAPNTGELFF	TGTGCCAGCAGCTTTAGACTAGCGCCGAACACCGGGGAGCTGTTTTTT
TRBV6-6	TRBJ2-7	TRBD1	NA	CASTRGMPGYKQYF	TGTGCCAGCACCAGGGGGATGCCGGGGTACAAGCAGTACTTC
TRBV4-3	TRBJ2-3	NA	NA	CASSLGAGAHADTQYF	TGCGCCAGCAGCCTGGGGGCAGGGGCTCACGCAGATACGCAGTATTTT
TRBV5-4	TRBJ1-4	NA	NA	CASSLAHRVPAEKLFF	TGTGCCAGCAGCTTGGCCCACAGGGTGCCGGCTGAAAAACTGTTTTTT
TRBV3-1/TRBV3-2	TRBJ1-2	NA	NA	CASSQVSIRGAKGYTF	TGTGCCAGCAGCCAAGTTTCTATACGGGGGGCGAAGGGCTACACCTTC
TRBV5-1	TRBJ2-2	TRBD2	NA	CASSLVPLTSGGAVAGELFF	TGCGCCAGCAGCTTGGTGCCCCTGACTAGCGGGGGGGCAGTGGCCGGGGAGCTGTTTTTT
TRBV9	TRBJ2-3	TRBD2	NA	CASSVLAGGLTDTQYF	TGTGCCAGCAGCGTTTTAGCGGGGGGGTTGACAGATACGCAGTATTTT
TRBV2	TRBJ1-2	NA	NA	CASSELRGSSGYTF	TGTGCCAGCAGTGAGCTTAGGGGCTCTAGTGGCTACACCTTC
TRBV18	TRBJ1-4	TRBD1	NA	CASSPGTGGEKLFF	TGTGCCAGCTCACCTGGGACAGGGGGTGAAAAACTGTTTTTT
TRBV2	TRBJ1-2	NA	NA	CASSSSSFKSYTF	TGTGCCAGCAGCTCCTCGTCCTTTAAAAGCTACACCTTC
TRBV5-4	TRBJ1-4	NA	NA	CASSLFEEKLFF	TGTGCCAGCAGCTTGTTTGAGGAAAAACTGTTTTTT
TRBV5-1	TRBJ2-3	TRBD2	NA	CASSFAPGWAGGTDTQYF	TGCGCCAGCAGCTTCGCCCCGGGGTGGGCGGGGGGCACAGATACGCAGTATTTT
TRBV12-3/TRBV12-4	TRBJ2-1	TRBD1	many	CASRSADRDEQFF	TGTGCCAGCAGATCCGCGGACAGGGATGAGCAGTTCTTC
TRBV4-1	TRBJ2-5	TRBD1	many	CASSHPGRGQETQYF	TGCGCCAGCAGCCATCCGGGCAGGGGGCAAGAGACCCAGTACTTC
TRBV5-1	TRBJ2-3	TRBD2	NA	CASSFVAGGRDTQYF	TGCGCCAGCAGCTTTGTAGCGGGGGGGAGAGATACGCAGTATTTT
TRBV7-2	TRBJ2-1	TRBD2	once	CASSQYGLAGMTYNEQFF	TGTGCCAGCAGCCAATACGGACTAGCGGGGATGACCTACAATGAGCAGTTCTTC
TRBV7-2	TRBJ2-5	TRBD2	NA	CASSSGQRGATETQYF	TGTGCCAGCAGCTCCGGGCAGCGGGGGGCCACAGAGACCCAGTACTTC
TRBV11-2	TRBJ2-1	NA	NA	CASSLAGDEQFF	TGTGCCAGCAGCTTAGCCGGGGATGAGCAGTTCTTC
TRBV5-4	TRBJ1-1	NA	NA	CASSRATVTTEAFF	TGTGCCAGCAGCCGCGCTACGGTTACCACTGAAGCTTTCTTT
TRBV24-1	TRBJ2-6	TRBD2	NA	CATSEGRVGGANVLTF	TGTGCCACCAGTGAAGGGAGGGTCGGCGGGGCCAACGTCCTGACTTTC
TRBV2	TRBJ2-1	TRBD2	NA	CASRPTSGGDNEQFF	TGTGCCAGCAGGCCGACTAGCGGGGGGGACAATGAGCAGTTCTTC
TRBV7-2	TRBJ2-3	TRBD2	NA	CASSLGASGATDTQYF	TGTGCCAGCAGCTTAGGGGCTAGCGGGGCCACAGATACGCAGTATTTT
TRBV19	TRBJ2-7	NA	NA	CASSIQGTPYEQYF	TGTGCCAGTAGTATCCAGGGAACCCCCTACGAGCAGTACTTC
TRBV20-1	TRBJ2-7	TRBD2	few	CSASQAGRDEQYF	TGCAGTGCTAGTCAAGCGGGGAGAGACGAGCAGTACTTC
TRBV24-1	TRBJ2-5	TRBD2	NA	CATSDPTSGVTRIETQYF	TGTGCCACCAGTGATCCGACTAGCGGGGTGACTCGAATAGAGACCCAGTACTTC
TRBV15	TRBJ1-4	NA	NA	CATSRDDGAATNEKLFF	TGTGCCACCAGCAGAGATGATGGGGCAGCTACTAATGAAAAACTGTTTTTT
TRBV3-1/TRBV3-2	TRBJ2-3	TRBD2	NA	CASSSRRTSGGDTQYF	TGTGCCAGCAGCTCCCGAAGGACTAGCGGGGGAGATACGCAGTATTTT
TRBV30	TRBJ2-7	TRBD2	NA	CAWSGRGTSGLNYEQYF	TGTGCCTGGAGTGGGCGAGGAACTAGCGGGCTCAATTACGAGCAGTACTTC
TRBV25-1	TRBJ2-3	TRBD2	few	CASSVVRLAGGTDTQYF	TGTGCCAGCAGTGTGGTTCGACTAGCGGGGGGCACAGATACGCAGTATTTT
TRBV19	TRBJ1-5	TRBD1	NA	CASSVPGAGGGQPQHF	TGTGCCAGTAGTGTCCCAGGGGCAGGGGGCGGTCAGCCCCAGCATTTT
TRBV2	TRBJ1-5	TRBD1	NA	CASGGRGVSNQPQHF	TGTGCCAGCGGTGGCAGGGGGGTTAGCAATCAGCCCCAGCATTTT
TRBV6-5	TRBJ1-5	NA	NA	CASSYSNPAANQPQHF	TGTGCCAGCAGTTACTCGAACCCCGCGGCCAATCAGCCCCAGCATTTT
TRBV24-1	TRBJ1-6	TRBD1	NA	CATSDDPGQGVVSYNSPLHF	TGTGCCACCAGTGATGATCCGGGACAGGGGGTAGTTTCCTATAATTCACCCCTCCACTTT
TRBV19	TRBJ2-3	TRBD2	NA	CASSIEGGGKDTQYF	TGTGCCAGTAGTATAGAGGGCGGGGGGAAAGATACGCAGTATTTT